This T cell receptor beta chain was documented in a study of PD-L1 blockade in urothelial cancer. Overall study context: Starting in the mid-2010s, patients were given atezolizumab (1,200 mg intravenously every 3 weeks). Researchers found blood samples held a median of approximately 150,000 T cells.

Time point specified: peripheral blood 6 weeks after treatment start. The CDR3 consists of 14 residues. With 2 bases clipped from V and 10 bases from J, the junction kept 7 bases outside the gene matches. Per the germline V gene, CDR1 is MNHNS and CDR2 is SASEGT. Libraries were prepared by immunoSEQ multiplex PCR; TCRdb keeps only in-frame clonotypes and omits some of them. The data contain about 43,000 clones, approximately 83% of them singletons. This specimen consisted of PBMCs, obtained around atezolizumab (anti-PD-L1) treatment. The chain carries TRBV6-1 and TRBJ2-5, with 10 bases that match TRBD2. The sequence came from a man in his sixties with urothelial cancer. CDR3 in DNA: TGTGCCAGCAGTGAACGGGCTAGCGGGGGTAACCAGTACTTC. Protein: CASSERASGGNQYF.